Following are 19 T cell receptor beta chains from one sample sequenced in a study of follicular helper T cells after annual influenza vaccination. This table comes from immunoSEQ multiplex PCR, and its TCRdb copy is limited to in-frame clones, with some not included. The sample includes some 11,000 clones, more than 60% of them seen just once. The sequencing here drew on CXCR5- memory CD4+ T cells sorted from blood, taken 6 weeks after influenza vaccination. The origin of the receptors is an adult who received the influenza vaccine.

The chain joins TRBV10-3 to TRBJ1-5; 8 bases align to TRBD1. From germline, CDR1 is ENHRY and CDR2 SYGVKD. J lost 2 bases, V lost 5 bases, and 5 bases had no gene match. There are 15 residues in the CDR3. The CDR3 nucleotides read TGTGCCATCAGTCCGACAGGGGATGGCAATCAGCCCCAGCATTTT. This codes for CAISPTGDGNQPQHF.

The count of this clone is one. This chain uses TRBV5-1 with TRBJ2-3; 8 bases are a match to TRBD1. The V gene's germline CDR1 is SGHRS and CDR2 YFSETQ. CDR3 size: 17 residues. V trimming: 2 bases; J trimming: 2 bases; junction bases outside the gene matches: 10. CDR3 in amino acids: CASSFSLGQGATDTQYF. As DNA, the CDR3 is TGCGCCAGCAGCTTCTCCCTAGGACAGGGCGCCACAGATACGCAGTATTTT.

V usage is TRBV7-9 and J usage is TRBJ2-5; tentatively, D is TRBD2 (5 bases). The CDR3 spans 14 residues. Per the germline V gene, CDR1 is SEHNR and CDR2 is FQNEAQ (reference sequence). The germline V and J ends were trimmed by 5 bases and 2 bases, with 12 bases remaining between them. In DNA, the CDR3 is TGTGCCAGCAGCATAAACGGGGTACAAGAGACCCAGTACTTC. It is translated as CASSINGVQETQYF.

The chain carries TRBV18 and TRBJ1-4; TRBD1 matches 9 bases. The J segment lost 8 bases and the V segment lost 0 bases, leaving 4 bases of the junction unmatched. The CDR3 runs 15 residues. Germline CDR1 is KGHSH and CDR2 is LQKENI. The CDR3 region is CASSPPGTGFEKLFF. Here the CDR3 DNA reads TGTGCCAGCTCACCACCGGGGACAGGGTTCGAAAAACTGTTTTTT.

There are a few counts of this clone. The chain uses TRBV16 and TRBJ2-1; maybe TRBD2 (5 bases). Germline V gene sequence: CDR1 KGHSY, CDR2 FQNENV. The CDR3 is 16 residues long. V lost 0 bases to trimming and J lost 7 bases, with 16 bases between them. The CDR3, as DNA: TGTGCCAGCAGCCAATCGGGTCGGGGAAAACAAAATGAGCAGTTCTTC. The encoded protein is CASSQSGRGKQNEQFF. Complete variable domain (other parts from reference TRBV16 and TRBJ2-1): GEEVAQTPKHLVRGEGQKAKLYCAPIKGHSYVFWYQQVLKNEFKFLISFQNENVFDETGMPKERFSAKCLPNSPCSLEIQATKLEDSAVYFCASSQSGRGKQNEQFFGPGTRLTVL.

This clone was recorded a few times. The chain has TRBV2 and TRBJ2-3; tentatively, D is TRBD1 (5 bases). Germline values: CDR1 SNHLY, CDR2 FYNNEI. Trimming removed 4 bases from V and 2 bases from J, with 7 bases in between. There are 13 residues in the CDR3. This CDR3 is CASSGQHTDTQYF. In nucleotides, the CDR3 is TGTGCCAGCAGTGGACAGCACACAGATACGCAGTATTTT.

The table lists this clone with a count of one. CDR3: CASSPCGGGWDGYTF. CDR3 DNA: TGCGCCAGCAGTCCTTGCGGGGGGGGTTGGGACGGCTACACCTTC. The V call is TRBV23-1, the J call TRBJ1-2; D is perhaps TRBD1 (5 bases). TRBV23-1 is an ORF; its function is uncertain. CDR3 size: 15 residues. With 4 bases removed from V and 8 bases from J, the gap between germline ends came to 20 bases.

V gene TRBV27 combines with J gene TRBJ2-6; 8 bases fit TRBD1. This CDR3 region has 17 residues. Germline V gene lookup returns CDR1 MNHEY and CDR2 SMNVEV (reference sequence). The V segment lost 8 bases and the J segment 4 bases; nucleotides outside the gene matches: 13. The DNA for the CDR3 is TGTGCCAGCGCTAGGGACAGGAATCCAAGAGGGGCCAACGTCCTGACTTTC. This gives the protein CASARDRNPRGANVLTF.

The chain links TRBV27 to TRBJ1-1; TRBD1 matches 7 bases. With 3 bases clipped from V and 1 base from J, the junction kept 11 bases outside the gene matches. The CDR3 is 17 amino acids. CDR1 and CDR2 from the germline V gene are MNHEY and SMNVEV (reference sequence). The CDR3 nucleotides are TGTGCCAGCAGTTTGCGGGGGGGCGGGACAGCGAACACTGAAGCTTTCTTT. Its translation is CASSLRGGGTANTEAFF.

This clone showed up just once. Written as DNA, the CDR3 is TGTGCCAGCCGTCGGGACAGGGGGGAAGGGGAGCAGTACTTC. Translating it yields CASRRDRGEGEQYF. V usage is TRBV10-3 and J usage is TRBJ2-5; 11 bases align to TRBD1. CDR1 is ENHRY, CDR2 SYGVKD, per germline. The CDR3 runs 14 residues. J lost 11 bases, V lost 10 bases, and 15 bases had no gene match.

The V and J genes are TRBV6-5 and TRBJ2-7; D is perhaps TRBD2 (7 bases). Trimming stripped 2 bases from V and 4 bases from J, with 15 bases between. CDR1 is MNHEY and CDR2 is SVGAGI in the germline V gene. The CDR3 is made up of 15 amino acids. The chain's CDR3 is CASSYRGGGKYEQYF. The CDR3 DNA reads as TGTGCCAGCAGTTACCGGGGAGGGGGGAAGTACGAGCAGTACTTC.

This clone was recorded a few times. The chain employs TRBV9 and TRBJ1-2, with D unresolved. Germline V gives CDR1 SGDLS, CDR2 YYNGEE. The CDR3 loop spans 13 amino acids. V lost 0 bases and J lost 8, with 11 bases in between. CDR3 nucleotide sequence: TGTGCCAGCAGCGTAGGTGGCAGGTCAGGCTACACCTTC. Protein product: CASSVGGRSGYTF.

The rearrangement links TRBV4-3 to TRBJ2-7; a possible D gene is TRBD1 (5 bases). The V end was cut by 1 base, the J end by 0 bases, with 7 bases between. Germline assignment: CDR1 LGHNA and CDR2 YSLEER. This CDR3 contains 14 residues. In DNA, the CDR3 is TGCGCCAGCAGCCAAGGGCAGGGCTCCTACGAGCAGTACTTC. Its translation is CASSQGQGSYEQYF.

This rearrangement joins TRBV7-3 to TRBJ2-1; 13 bases align to TRBD2. The V gene end was trimmed by 1 base and the J gene end by 7 bases; junction bases not matched to a gene: 1. Germline lookup yields CDR1 SGHTA and CDR2 FQGTGA. CDR3 length equals 15 residues. Here the CDR3 DNA reads TGTGCCAGCAGCTTAATACTAGCGGGGGGGAATGAGCAGTTCTTC. This sequence encodes CASSLILAGGNEQFF.

V gene TRBV10-1 combines with J gene TRBJ1-5; D unresolved. CDR1 is WNHNN, CDR2 SYGVQD, per germline (reference sequence). The CDR3 is made up of 14 amino acids. Trimming shortened V by 2 bases and J by 2 bases, and 7 bases separated the two germline ends. The CDR3 DNA reads as TGCGCCAGCAGTGAGGTTATGGGCAATCAGCCCCAGCATTTT. Residues: CASSEVMGNQPQHF.

V gene TRBV2 combines with J gene TRBJ2-1; D perhaps matches TRBD2 (5 bases). The CDR3 totals 13 residues. V lost 5 bases and J lost 14, with 19 bases in between. Germline values: CDR1 SNHLY, CDR2 FYNNEI. The CDR3 is CASSQTSTGNKFF. The CDR3 coding sequence is TGTGCCAGCAGTCAGACTTCGACGGGGAACAAGTTCTTC.

This clone was seen only a few times. The gene calls are TRBV5-1 and TRBJ2-5; D is perhaps TRBD2 (6 bases). Trimming left V 4 bases short and J 5 bases short, with 9 bases between. The CDR3 has 12 amino acids. Germline lookup yields CDR1 SGHRS and CDR2 YFSETQ. The CDR3 loop is CASSTAGETQYF. CDR3 nucleotides: TGCGCCAGCAGCACGGCGGGGGAGACCCAGTACTTC.

The chain joins TRBV5-1 to TRBJ1-4, with TRBD1 matching 7 bases. Trimming took 6 bases from V and 0 from J; bases not matched to a gene: 8. This CDR3 comprises 16 residues. Germline-derived CDR1 and CDR2 are SGHRS and YFSETQ. The CDR3 region is CASNKQGPSTNEKLFF. The CDR3, as DNA: TGCGCCAGCAATAAACAGGGGCCGTCAACTAATGAAAAACTGTTTTTT.

V and J are TRBV7-3 and TRBJ1-1, with D possibly TRBD1 on 5 matching bases. The CDR3 contains 21 residues. Germline values: CDR1 SGHTA, CDR2 FQGTGA. V was pared by 4 bases and J by 0 bases, with 30 bases between. The CDR3 DNA reads TGTGCCAGCAGCTCCGGGTTGACCTGGGCAGACCGGAGGGGAGTGAACACTGAAGCTTTCTTT. The encoded protein is CASSSGLTWADRRGVNTEAFF.